Shown below are 26 T cell receptor beta chains from a single sample sequenced in a study of read filtering for tumor transcriptome and immune sequencing (dated by TCRdb to 2020 to 2022). The run used an Illumina HiSeq 4000. TCR libraries were constructed from about 400 ng RNA using the Immunoverse kit, and molecular barcoded adaptors covering alpha/delta and beta/gamma chains were employed. TCRdb trimmed public reads at Q25 via fastp, called clones via MiXCR and kept in-frame beta chains. Rows merge per CDR3 protein into single entries with the most common DNA and genes. The sample records tens of thousands of distinct CDR3 sequences, roughly an eighth of which are singletons. About 26% of the sample is taken by the ten largest. The sample was a population of CD138-negative cells sorted from bone marrow. This specimen's cell subset or site label, per the study, means: bone marrow mononuclear cells depleted of CD138+ plasma/myeloma cells by negative magnetic selection. All receptors derive from a donor aged 40 or older with multiple myeloma.

This clonotype has only a few counts. The chain carries TRBV28 and TRBJ2-6; tentatively, D is TRBD2 (5 bases). Germline CDR1 and CDR2: MDHEN and SYDVKM. The CDR3 sequence is 15 residues long. V lost 2 bases and J 0 bases, leaving 5 bases between the germline ends. This CDR3 is CASSLAGSGANVLTF. CDR3 in DNA: TGTGCCAGCAGTTTAGCGGGCTCTGGGGCCAACGTCCTGACTTTC.

This clonotype was observed many times. The chain is built from TRBV20-1 and TRBJ2-7; D is undetermined. The CDR3 runs to 12 residues. Germline V gene lookup returns CDR1 DFQATT and CDR2 SNEGSKA (reference sequence). Between the trimmed V and J ends, which lost 0 bases and 8 bases, there was a span of 11 bases. The CDR3 DNA is TGCAGTGCTAGAGATCCCGGGTTCAAGCAGTACTTC. This sequence encodes CSARDPGFKQYF.

The chain couples TRBV5-1 to TRBJ2-3; D remains unclear. Trimming stripped 0 bases from V and 1 base from J, with 6 bases between. This CDR3 region has 14 residues. Looked up from germline, CDR1 is SGHRS and CDR2 is YFSETQ. The CDR3 region has the DNA TGCGCCAGCAGCTTGGGCGCTGGCACAGATACGCAGTATTTT. Its protein product is CASSLGAGTDTQYF.

This clonotype was observed at least ten times. The chain links TRBV6-5 to TRBJ2-1; TRBD1 matches 9 bases. The CDR3 totals 14 residues. V shed 5 bases and J 8 bases; nucleotides not matched to a gene: 7. Germline-derived CDR1 and CDR2 are MNHEY and SVGAGI. The CDR3 DNA follows: TGTGCCAGCAGTAAACAGGGGGCGCGCGATGAGCAGTTCTTC. Translated, it gives CASSKQGARDEQFF.

The table lists this clonotype with many counts. The junction does not match germline at one end; this may be a read error. The genes are TRBV20-1 and TRBJ1-2, with D unclear. The CDR3 consists of 11 residues. Germline-derived CDR1 and CDR2 are DFQATT and SNEGSKA (reference sequence). This CDR3 reads CSARDGGGYTF. CDR3 in DNA: TGCAGTGCGAGAGATGGAGGCGGCTACACCTTC.

For this clonotype: A read error is possible here, since a much larger clone lies one base away. The J gene is TRBJ2-3, the V gene TRBV20-1, with D possibly TRBD1 on 5 matching bases. CDR1 DFQATT and CDR2 SNEGSKA come from the germline V gene (reference sequence). CDR3 length: 13 residues. Deletions cut 5 bases from V and 8 bases from J, with 17 bases between. The CDR3 protein is CSAPFYRMGTQYF. The DNA of the CDR3 is TGCAGTGCTCCCTTTTACAGGATGGGTACGCAGTATTTT.

In regard to this clonotype: A much larger clone differs from this one at a single base, so this may be a read error. V and J are TRBV27 and TRBJ2-1; D is possibly TRBD2 (6 bases). Germline CDR1 is MNHEY and CDR2 is SMNVEV (reference sequence). V lost 7 bases, J lost 2 bases, and 15 bases lay in between. CDR3 length equals 15 residues. CDR3 DNA sequence: TGTGCCAGCATCCCGTTTAGCGGTACCTACAATGAGCAGTTCTTC. Translation gives CASIPFSGTYNEQFF.

This clonotype was seen many times. The V and J genes are TRBV20-1 and TRBJ2-7; a possible D gene is TRBD2 (6 bases). CDR3 size: 14 residues. CDR1 is DFQATT and CDR2 is SNEGSKA in the germline V gene (reference sequence). V shed 3 bases and J shed 7 bases, with 19 bases lying between them. The CDR3 loop reads CSARSATGVGEQYF. In DNA form, the CDR3 reads TGCAGTGCTAGGAGTGCGACGGGAGTGGGGGAGCAGTACTTC.

The genes are TRBV29-1 and TRBJ2-3, with D maybe TRBD1 (7 bases). Germline CDR1 is SQVTM and CDR2 is ANQGSEA. This CDR3 comprises 13 residues. V was pared by 2 bases and J by 4 bases, with 10 bases between. DNA for the CDR3: TGCAGCGTTGAAAGCAGGGGGGCAGATACGCAGTATTTT. This gives the protein CSVESRGADTQYF.

The table lists this clonotype with many counts. V and J are TRBV20-1 and TRBJ2-5; D ambiguous. This CDR3 is built from 14 residues. Germline CDR1 reads DFQATT; CDR2 reads SNEGSKA (reference sequence). V was pared by 4 bases and J by 1 base, with 13 bases between. The CDR3 DNA sequence: TGCAGTGCTATGGATCTAACAGTCCAAGAGACCCAGTACTTC. This codes for CSAMDLTVQETQYF.

This clonotype was picked up a small number of times. The V gene is TRBV30, the J gene TRBJ1-1; 7 bases match TRBD1. Looked up from germline, CDR1 is GTSNPN and CDR2 is SVGIG (reference sequence). The CDR3 covers 14 residues. V lost 2 bases and J lost 7; bases outside the gene matches: 10. CDR3 DNA: TGTGCCTGGAGTATAACCTCGACAGGGCTTGAAGCTTTCTTT. This translates into CAWSITSTGLEAFF.

The CDR3 bases are TGCGCCAGCAGCCAAGATCGGGGACTAGCGGGAGCCGTTACGCAGTATTTT. It encodes CASSQDRGLAGAVTQYF. The chain couples TRBV4-3 to TRBJ2-3; 14 nucleotides line up with TRBD2. Germline loops: CDR1 LGHNA, CDR2 YSLEER. The CDR3 is 17 residues long. The junction had 7 bases not matched to a gene; V was cut back by 0 bases and J by 8 bases.

This clonotype was detected many times. This rearrangement joins TRBV11-2 to TRBJ2-1; 9 bases match TRBD2. The germline gives CDR1 SGHAT, CDR2 FQNNGV. This CDR3 region has 16 residues. The trim removed 1 base at V and 8 bases at J, leaving 9 bases unmatched. Here the CDR3 DNA reads TGTGCCAGCAGCTTAGGGTGGGCTAGCGGGGAGGATGAGCAGTTCTTC. Encoded protein: CASSLGWASGEDEQFF.

This clonotype occurred many times. This chain joins TRBV29-1 and TRBJ1-4; TRBD1 matches 7 bases. The CDR3 totals 13 residues. Germline lookup yields CDR1 SQVTM and CDR2 ANQGSEA. V shed 7 bases, J shed 4 bases, and the junction held 6 bases outside the gene matches. The CDR3 sequence: CSAGGGNNEKLFF. Here the CDR3 DNA reads TGCAGCGCCGGAGGGGGCAATAATGAAAAACTGTTTTTT.

This clonotype was seen ten or more times. The chain combines TRBV10-3 with TRBJ2-3, with D perhaps TRBD1 (5 bases). The germline V gene has CDR1 ENHRY and CDR2 SYGVKD. Trimming cost V 6 bases and J 6 bases, with 13 bases left between them. The CDR3 totals 13 residues. Written as DNA, the CDR3 is TGTGCCATCAGCCCCTCGTGGGGCGATACGCAGTATTTT. It yields the protein CAISPSWGDTQYF.

Ten or more counts support this clonotype. V is TRBV14 and J is TRBJ2-7; 10 nucleotides agree with TRBD1. Unmatched junction bases numbered 5, after V lost 4 bases and J lost 2 bases. CDR3 length equals 15 residues. Germline loops: CDR1 SGHDN, CDR2 FVKESK. Here the CDR3 DNA reads TGTGCCAGCAGCCCCCGACAGGGGGCCGCCTACGAGCAGTACTTC. Protein product: CASSPRQGAAYEQYF.

This clonotype was found many times. The rearrangement joins TRBV19 to TRBJ1-5; TRBD1 might be the D (6 bases). V was trimmed by 5 bases and J by 0 bases, leaving 8 bases between them. CDR1 and CDR2 from the germline V gene are LNHDA and SQIVND (reference sequence). The CDR3 contains 14 residues. The DNA of the CDR3 is TGTGCCAGTAGTCAGACAGGTAGCAATCAGCCCCAGCATTTT. This gives the protein CASSQTGSNQPQHF.

In its sample, this clonotype was seen many times. The V gene is TRBV6-1, the J gene TRBJ2-3, with D possibly being TRBD1 (5 bases). Between the trimmed V and J ends, which lost 4 bases and 3 bases, there was a span of 8 bases. This CDR3 has 13 amino acids. Germline V gene data show CDR1 as MNHNS and CDR2 as SASEGT. CDR3 bases: TGTGCCAGCAGTGTTCAGGGAACAGATACGCAGTATTTT. This translates into CASSVQGTDTQYF.

This sequence joins TRBV7-8 and TRBJ1-5; D gene uncertain. The CDR3 has 12 residues. From germline, CDR1 is SGHVS and CDR2 FQNEAQ. Trimming took 0 bases from V and 9 from J, leaving 6 bases between them. CDR3 nucleotide sequence: TGTGCCAGCAGCTTAGCCAGTTCGCCCCAGCATTTT. It yields the protein CASSLASSPQHF.

This clonotype has a handful of counts. This clone may be a read error of a much larger clone one base away. The gene calls are TRBV10-3 and TRBJ1-1, with a tentative D call TRBD1 (6 bases). The CDR3 totals 13 residues. The germline V gene has CDR1 ENHRY and CDR2 SYGVKD. The V and J ends lost 5 bases and 6 bases respectively, with 13 bases between them. The CDR3 DNA follows: TGTGCCATCAGTCGCAACAGGGATGCTGAAGCTTTCTTT. Its protein is CAISRNRDAEAFF.

Judged by abundance, this clonotype is medium-sized. The genes are TRBV10-3 and TRBJ1-1, with no clear D. Germline CDR1 and CDR2: ENHRY and SYGVKD. CDR3 length equals 16 residues. V gave up 0 bases and J gave up 0 bases, with 11 bases separating them. CDR3 amino acids: CAISESGSGMNTEAFF. The CDR3 DNA is TGTGCCATCAGTGAGTCGGGGTCAGGCATGAACACTGAAGCTTTCTTT.

This clonotype was found many times. The chain is built from TRBV15 and TRBJ2-2; TRBD1 is a possible D gene (5 bases). Trimming removed 0 bases at V and 12 bases at J, with 11 bases between. Germline V gene sequence: CDR1 LNHNV, CDR2 YYDKDF (reference sequence). The CDR3 sequence is 13 residues long. CDR3: CATSRDRKGQLFF. CDR3 DNA: TGTGCCACCAGCAGAGATAGGAAGGGGCAGCTGTTTTTT.

The gene calls are TRBV7-2 and TRBJ2-5; TRBD2 is a possible D gene (6 bases). V was cut by 2 bases and J by 4 bases, with 11 bases left in between. The CDR3 length is 14 residues. Germline lookup yields CDR1 SGHTA and CDR2 FQGNSA. The chain's CDR3 is CASSLTGVLETQYF. The CDR3 DNA reads as TGTGCCAGCAGCTTAACGGGAGTATTAGAGACCCAGTACTTC.

This clonotype has a count of ten or more. The CDR3 sequence is CASSIRTGGRSNQPQHF. CDR3 coding DNA: TGTGCCAGTAGTATTAGGACAGGGGGACGTAGCAATCAGCCCCAGCATTTT. This rearrangement joins TRBV19 to TRBJ1-5; 10 bases map to TRBD1. The CDR3 sequence is 17 residues long. Trimming removed 3 bases from V and 0 bases from J; junction bases left unmatched: 5. Germline CDR1 and CDR2: LNHDA and SQIVND (reference sequence).

Notes on this clonotype: A far larger clone differs by one base, so this is likely a read error. V gene TRBV6-1 combines with J gene TRBJ2-1; tentatively, D is TRBD1 or TRBD2 (5 bases each). The CDR3 sequence is 15 residues long. The germline gives CDR1 MNHNS, CDR2 SASEGT. Written as DNA, the CDR3 is TGTGTCAGCAGTTACCGGGACGGCTCCTACAATGAGCAGTTCTTC. Protein sequence: CVSSYRDGSYNEQFF.

At least ten counts were recorded for this clonotype. CDR3 amino acids: CASSLDQGFYEQYF. The DNA for the CDR3 is TGTGCCAGCAGCTTAGATCAGGGGTTCTACGAGCAGTACTTC. The chain combines TRBV11-3 with TRBJ2-7; tentatively, D is TRBD1 (6 bases). With 0 bases removed from V and 3 bases from J, the gap between germline ends came to 9 bases. The CDR3 sequence is 14 residues long. Germline V lookup: CDR1 SGHNT, CDR2 YENEEA.